A selection of T cell receptor beta chains follows, all from one sample in a study of beta chain features in type 1 diabetes. Only in-frame clones appear in the TCRdb table, and some are missing; sequencing was by immunoSEQ multiplex PCR. The sample has a few hundred thousand clones, approximately 25% seen once. Sequenced material: naive CD4+ T cells from blood. The source of these receptors is a young woman with type 1 diabetes. Each CDR3 is given with its conserved first and last residue. Each record gives: J gene, V gene, CDR3 length, D gene, clone size, CDR3 DNA, CDR3 protein. A D gene is named only where the DNA matches it firmly. Some rows mark clone size as missing; the rest say once, few, many or name a class of expanded clone.

TRBJ2-1	TRBV4-1	14	TRBD2	-	TGCGCCAGCAGCCAAGCGGGAGGGCCGTGGGAGCAGTTCTTC	CASSQAGGPWEQFF
TRBJ1-2	TRBV30	13	-	few	TGTGCCTGGAGAGGTATGGACTTGTATGGCTACACCTTC	CAWRGMDLYGYTF
TRBJ1-1	TRBV4-1	18	TRBD1	few	TGCGCCAGCAGCCAAGGGGGACAGGGCTCGAGGGTGAACACTGAAGCTTTCTTT	CASSQGGQGSRVNTEAFF
TRBJ2-1	TRBV18	14	TRBD1	few	TGTGCCAGCTCTCGTGACAGGGGCTACAATGAGCAGTTCTTC	CASSRDRGYNEQFF
TRBJ2-5	TRBV4-1	16	TRBD2	-	TGCGCCAGCAGCCTAAAGCCAACTAGCGAGCAGGAGACCCAGTACTTC	CASSLKPTSEQETQYF
TRBJ2-7	TRBV9	16	TRBD2	few	TGTGCCAGCAGTCGGACTAGCGGGAGAGAACCTTACGAGCAGTACTTC	CASSRTSGREPYEQYF
TRBJ2-5	TRBV6-1	14	-	-	TGTGCCAGCAGGGCAGTCCTCCGCCAAGAGACCCAGTACTTC	CASRAVLRQETQYF
TRBJ1-1	TRBV30	13	-	few	TGTGCCGCTCACAGGACAGTGGACACTGAAGCTTTCTTT	CAAHRTVDTEAFF
TRBJ1-1	TRBV27	13	TRBD1	-	TGTGCCAGCAGTCTCAGGGGGTACACTGAAGCTTTCTTT	CASSLRGYTEAFF
TRBJ2-5	TRBV30	10	-	-	TGTGGTGGAGGGGAAGAGACCCAGTACTTC	CGGGEETQYF
TRBJ2-7	TRBV28	16	-	-	TGTGCCAGCAGACGTGCCGGGTGGGACTCTTCCTACGAGCAGTACTTC	CASRRAGWDSSYEQYF
TRBJ2-2	TRBV19	13	-	-	TGTGCCAGTAGTATTCGAGCGGCCGGGGAGCTGTTTTTT	CASSIRAAGELFF
TRBJ1-5	TRBV30	15	TRBD1	few	TGTGCCTGGAGTGACCCACAGGGGGATAATCAGCCCCAGCATTTT	CAWSDPQGDNQPQHF
TRBJ2-7	TRBV5-1	14	TRBD2	-	TGCGCCAGCAGCCCGGGGGGGGGCGATTACGAGCAGTACTTC	CASSPGGGDYEQYF
TRBJ2-1	TRBV28	14	TRBD2	-	TGTGCCAGCAGTTTAGGTCGGGAGGTAAATGAGCAGTTCTTC	CASSLGREVNEQFF
TRBJ1-5	TRBV20-1	11	-	-	TGCAGTGCTAGTAGTCCTGGGCCCCAGCATTTT	CSASSPGPQHF
TRBJ1-1	TRBV25-1	15	-	few	TGTGCCAGCAGTGATACTGGACTGGGGAACACTGAAGCTTTCTTT	CASSDTGLGNTEAFF
TRBJ1-3	TRBV30	14	-	-	TGTGCCTGGAGTGACGGAGGGCTTGGAAACACCATATATTTT	CAWSDGGLGNTIYF
TRBJ1-1	TRBV5-1	12	-	once	TGCGCCAGCAGCTTATCAGGTGCTGAAGCTTTCTTT	CASSLSGAEAFF
TRBJ2-7	TRBV7-2	16	TRBD1	few	TGTGCCAGCAGCTCCAGCACAGGGGCTGGATCCTACGAGCAGTACTTC	CASSSSTGAGSYEQYF
TRBJ1-1	TRBV11-2	13	-	few	TGTGCCAGCAGCTTAGATAGTGTACTTGAAGCTTTCTTT	CASSLDSVLEAFF
TRBJ2-7	TRBV28	12	TRBD1	-	TGTGCCAGCAGTTTGGACAGGGGCGAGCAGTACTTC	CASSLDRGEQYF
TRBJ2-7	TRBV11-2	14	-	-	TGTGCCAGCAGCCGGGACTCTACCTCCTACGAGCAGTACTTC	CASSRDSTSYEQYF
TRBJ2-1	TRBV9	15	TRBD2	-	TGTGCCAGCAGCGTGGGACTAGCGGCATACAATGAGCAGTTCTTC	CASSVGLAAYNEQFF
TRBJ1-5	TRBV23-1	16	-	-	TGCGCCAGCACTAACAGACGGAAGGGGAAGAATCAGCCCCAGCATTTT	CASTNRRKGKNQPQHF
TRBJ1-2	TRBV25-1	14	-	few	TGTGCCAGCAGTGATTTGGACAGCCCGCGTGGCTACACCTTC	CASSDLDSPRGYTF
TRBJ1-2	TRBV5-1	13	TRBD1	-	TGCGCCAGCAGCTCTTCGACAGGGGGCTTACAAATCTTC	CASSSSTGGLQIF
TRBJ2-3	TRBV9	16	-	-	TGTGCCAGCAGCCCCCAGAGAGGTTCTGGCACAGATACGCAGTATTTT	CASSPQRGSGTDTQYF
TRBJ2-5	TRBV10-3	15	TRBD2	-	TGTGCCATCAGTCTAGGTAGCGGGAGGGGAGAGACCCAGTACTTC	CAISLGSGRGETQYF